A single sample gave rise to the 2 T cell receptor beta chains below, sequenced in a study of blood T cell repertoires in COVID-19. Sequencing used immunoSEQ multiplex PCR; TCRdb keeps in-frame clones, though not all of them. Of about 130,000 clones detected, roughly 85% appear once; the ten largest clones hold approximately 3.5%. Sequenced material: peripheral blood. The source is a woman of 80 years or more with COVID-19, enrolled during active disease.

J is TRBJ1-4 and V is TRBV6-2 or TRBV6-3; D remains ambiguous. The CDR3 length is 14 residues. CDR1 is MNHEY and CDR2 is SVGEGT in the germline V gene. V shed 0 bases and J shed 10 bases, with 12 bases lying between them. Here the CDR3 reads CASSYSGRRGKLFF. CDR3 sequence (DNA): TGTGCCAGCAGTTACTCGGGTCGCCGGGGAAAACTGTTTTTT.

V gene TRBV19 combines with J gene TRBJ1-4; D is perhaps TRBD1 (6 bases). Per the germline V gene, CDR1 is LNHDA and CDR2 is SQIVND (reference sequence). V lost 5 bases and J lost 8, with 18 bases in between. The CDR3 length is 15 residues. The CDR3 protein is CASSPQTGGEEKLFF. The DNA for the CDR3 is TGTGCCAGTAGTCCCCAGACAGGAGGAGAAGAAAAACTGTTTTTT.